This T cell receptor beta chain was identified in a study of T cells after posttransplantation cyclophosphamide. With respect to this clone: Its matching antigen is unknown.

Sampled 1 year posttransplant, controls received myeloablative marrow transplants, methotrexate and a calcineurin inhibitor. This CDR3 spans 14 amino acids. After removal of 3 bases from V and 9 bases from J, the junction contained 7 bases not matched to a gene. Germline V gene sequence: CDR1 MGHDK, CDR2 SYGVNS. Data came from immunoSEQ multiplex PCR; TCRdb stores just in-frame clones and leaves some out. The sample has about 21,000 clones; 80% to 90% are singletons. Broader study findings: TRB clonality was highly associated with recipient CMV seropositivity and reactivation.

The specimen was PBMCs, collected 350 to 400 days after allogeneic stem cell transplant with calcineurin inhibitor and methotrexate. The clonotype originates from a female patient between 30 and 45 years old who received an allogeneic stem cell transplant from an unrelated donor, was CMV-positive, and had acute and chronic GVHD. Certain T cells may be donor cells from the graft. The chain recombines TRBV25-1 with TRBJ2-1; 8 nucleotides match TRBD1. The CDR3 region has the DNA TGTGCCAGCAGTGATCTAGGACAGGGCGGTGAGCAGTTCTTC. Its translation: CASSDLGQGGEQFF.